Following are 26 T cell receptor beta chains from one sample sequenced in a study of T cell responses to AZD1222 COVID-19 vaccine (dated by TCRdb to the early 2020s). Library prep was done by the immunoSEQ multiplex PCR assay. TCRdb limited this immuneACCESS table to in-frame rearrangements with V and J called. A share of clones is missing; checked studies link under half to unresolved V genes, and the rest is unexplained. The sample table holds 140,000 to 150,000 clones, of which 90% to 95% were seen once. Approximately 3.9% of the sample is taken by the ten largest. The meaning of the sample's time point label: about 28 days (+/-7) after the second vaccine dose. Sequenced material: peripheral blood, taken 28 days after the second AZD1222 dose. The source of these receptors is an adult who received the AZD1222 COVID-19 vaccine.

The CDR3 here is CASSSPPGPGYYEQYF. The DNA for the CDR3 is TGTGCCAGCAGTTCTCCTCCCGGCCCGGGGTACTACGAGCAGTACTTC. The rearrangement uses TRBV6-2 or TRBV6-3 and TRBJ2-7; a weak D match, TRBD2 (5 bases). The V end was cut by 4 bases, the J end by 3 bases, with 19 bases between. The CDR3 runs to 16 residues. Germline V gives CDR1 MNHEY, CDR2 SVGEGT.

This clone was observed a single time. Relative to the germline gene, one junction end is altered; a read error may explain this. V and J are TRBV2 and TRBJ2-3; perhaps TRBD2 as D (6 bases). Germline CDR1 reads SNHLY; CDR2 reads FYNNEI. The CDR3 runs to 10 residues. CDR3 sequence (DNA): TGTGCCAGCAAGGGACCGAGCGGGTGCTTT. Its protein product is CASKGPSGCF.

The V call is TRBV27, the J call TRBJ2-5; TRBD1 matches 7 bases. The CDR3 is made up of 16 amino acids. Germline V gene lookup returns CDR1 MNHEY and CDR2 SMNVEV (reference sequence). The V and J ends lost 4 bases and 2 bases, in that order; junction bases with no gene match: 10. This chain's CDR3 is CASSSPRTGAQETQYF. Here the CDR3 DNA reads TGTGCCAGCAGTTCGCCTCGGACAGGAGCTCAAGAGACCCAGTACTTC.

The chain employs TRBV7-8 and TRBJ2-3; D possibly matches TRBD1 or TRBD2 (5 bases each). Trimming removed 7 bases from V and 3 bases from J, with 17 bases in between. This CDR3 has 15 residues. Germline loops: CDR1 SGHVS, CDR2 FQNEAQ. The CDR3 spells CASTPGPRMTDTQYF. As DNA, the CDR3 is TGTGCCAGCACCCCGGGACCCAGGATGACAGATACGCAGTATTTT.

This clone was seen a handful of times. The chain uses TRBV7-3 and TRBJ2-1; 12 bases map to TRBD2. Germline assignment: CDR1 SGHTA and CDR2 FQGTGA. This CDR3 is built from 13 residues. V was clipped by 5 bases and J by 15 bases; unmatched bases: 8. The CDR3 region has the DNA TGTGCCAGCAGCCCGGGACTAGCGGGTCCGTTGTTCTTC. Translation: CASSPGLAGPLFF.

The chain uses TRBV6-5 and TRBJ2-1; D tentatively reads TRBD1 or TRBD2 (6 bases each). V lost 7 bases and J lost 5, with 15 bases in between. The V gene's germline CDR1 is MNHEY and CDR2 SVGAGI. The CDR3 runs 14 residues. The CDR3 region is CASNQDGGHNEQFF. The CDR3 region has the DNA TGTGCCAGCAATCAGGATGGGGGGCACAATGAGCAGTTCTTC.

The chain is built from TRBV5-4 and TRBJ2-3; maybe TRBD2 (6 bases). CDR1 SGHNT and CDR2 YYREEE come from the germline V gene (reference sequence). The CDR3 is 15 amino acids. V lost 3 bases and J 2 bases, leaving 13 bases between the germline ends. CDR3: CASSSESGSTDTQYF. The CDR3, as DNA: TGTGCCAGCAGCTCAGAAAGCGGGTCCACAGATACGCAGTATTTT.

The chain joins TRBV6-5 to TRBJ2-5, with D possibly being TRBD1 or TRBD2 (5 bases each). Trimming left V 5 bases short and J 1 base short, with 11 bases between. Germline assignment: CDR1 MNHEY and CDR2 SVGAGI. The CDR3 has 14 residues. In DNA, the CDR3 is TGTGCCAGCAGTATGGGACGCCTCCAAGAGACCCAGTACTTC. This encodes CASSMGRLQETQYF.

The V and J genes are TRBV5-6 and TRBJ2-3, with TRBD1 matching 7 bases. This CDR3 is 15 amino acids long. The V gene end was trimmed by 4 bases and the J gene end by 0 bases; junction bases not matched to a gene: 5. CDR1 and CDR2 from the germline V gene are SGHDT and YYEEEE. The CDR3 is CASSPWDSSTDTQYF. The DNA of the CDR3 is TGTGCCAGCAGCCCCTGGGACAGCAGCACAGATACGCAGTATTTT.

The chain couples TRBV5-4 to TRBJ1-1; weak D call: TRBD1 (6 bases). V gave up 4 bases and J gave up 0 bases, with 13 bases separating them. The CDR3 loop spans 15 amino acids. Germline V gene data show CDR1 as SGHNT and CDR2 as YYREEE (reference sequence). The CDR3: CASSMDRPMNTEAFF. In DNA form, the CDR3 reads TGTGCCAGCAGCATGGACAGACCCATGAACACTGAAGCTTTCTTT.

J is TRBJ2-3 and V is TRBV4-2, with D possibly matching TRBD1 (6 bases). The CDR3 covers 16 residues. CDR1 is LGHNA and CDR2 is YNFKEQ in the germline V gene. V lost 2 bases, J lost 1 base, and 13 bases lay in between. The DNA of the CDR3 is TGTGCCAGCAGCCAACCCCCGGGACACGGCACAGATACGCAGTATTTT. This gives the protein CASSQPPGHGTDTQYF.

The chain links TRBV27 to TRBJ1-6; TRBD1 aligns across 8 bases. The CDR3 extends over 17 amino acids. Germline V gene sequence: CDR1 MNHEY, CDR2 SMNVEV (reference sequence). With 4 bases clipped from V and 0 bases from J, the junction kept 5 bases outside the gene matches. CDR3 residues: CASSSRTGTSYNSPLHF. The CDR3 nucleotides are TGTGCCAGCAGTTCTCGGACAGGGACCTCCTATAATTCACCCCTCCACTTT.

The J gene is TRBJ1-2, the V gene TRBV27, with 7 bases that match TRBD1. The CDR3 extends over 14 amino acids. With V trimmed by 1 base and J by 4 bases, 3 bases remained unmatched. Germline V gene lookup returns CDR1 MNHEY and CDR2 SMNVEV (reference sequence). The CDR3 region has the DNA TGTGCCAGCAGTTTATTGGGGACAGCCTATGGCTACACCTTC. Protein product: CASSLLGTAYGYTF.

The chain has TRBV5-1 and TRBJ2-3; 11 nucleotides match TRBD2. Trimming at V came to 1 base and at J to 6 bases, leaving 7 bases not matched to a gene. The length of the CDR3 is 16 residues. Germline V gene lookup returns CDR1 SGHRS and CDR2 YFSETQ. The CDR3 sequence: CASSLTSGGFTDTQYF. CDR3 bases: TGCGCCAGCAGCTTGACTAGCGGGGGCTTCACTGATACGCAGTATTTT.

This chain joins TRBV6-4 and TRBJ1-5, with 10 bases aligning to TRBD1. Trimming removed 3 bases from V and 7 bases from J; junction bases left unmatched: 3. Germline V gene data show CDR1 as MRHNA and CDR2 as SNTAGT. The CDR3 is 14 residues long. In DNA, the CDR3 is TGTGCCAGCAGTGAGGACAGGGGGTGGCAGCCCCAGCATTTT. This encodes CASSEDRGWQPQHF.

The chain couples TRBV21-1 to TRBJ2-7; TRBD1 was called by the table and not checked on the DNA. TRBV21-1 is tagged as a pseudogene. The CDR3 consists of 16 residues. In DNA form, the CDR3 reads TGTGCCAGCAGCAAAGCGGGGACAGGACATCCCAACGAGCAGTACTTC. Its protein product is CASSKAGTGHPNEQYF.

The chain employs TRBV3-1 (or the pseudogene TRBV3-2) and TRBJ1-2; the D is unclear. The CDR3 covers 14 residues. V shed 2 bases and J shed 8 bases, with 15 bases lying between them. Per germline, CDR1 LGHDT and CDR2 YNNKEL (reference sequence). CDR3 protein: CASSQNLLGGGYTF. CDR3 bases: TGTGCCAGCAGCCAAAATCTTCTCGGCGGGGGCTACACCTTC.

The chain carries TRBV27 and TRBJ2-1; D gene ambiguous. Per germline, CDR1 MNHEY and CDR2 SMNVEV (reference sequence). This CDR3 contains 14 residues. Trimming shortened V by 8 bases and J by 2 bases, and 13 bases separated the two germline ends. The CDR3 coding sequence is TGTGCCAGCTCCACCTACGGACCCTACAATGAGCAGTTCTTC. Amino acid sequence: CASSTYGPYNEQFF.

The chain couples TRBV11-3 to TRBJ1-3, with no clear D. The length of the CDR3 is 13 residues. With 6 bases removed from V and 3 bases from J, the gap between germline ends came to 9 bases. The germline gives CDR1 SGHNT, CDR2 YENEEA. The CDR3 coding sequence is TGTGCCAGCAGACAGAAAGATGGAAACACCATATATTTT. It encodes CASRQKDGNTIYF.

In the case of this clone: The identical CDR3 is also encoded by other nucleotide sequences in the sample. DNA of the CDR3: TGTGCCAGCTCACCACTCGACAGCTATGGCTACACCTTC. This encodes CASSPLDSYGYTF. The chain recombines TRBV18 with TRBJ1-2; D may be TRBD1 (5 bases). The CDR3 has 13 amino acids. Trimming took 1 base from V and 4 from J, leaving 7 bases between them. Germline CDR1 is KGHSH and CDR2 is LQKENI.

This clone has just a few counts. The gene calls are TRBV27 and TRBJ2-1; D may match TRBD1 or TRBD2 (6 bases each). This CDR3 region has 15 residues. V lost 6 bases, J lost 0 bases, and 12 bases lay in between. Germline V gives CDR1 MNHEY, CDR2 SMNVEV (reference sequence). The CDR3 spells CASRLGGSSYNEQFF. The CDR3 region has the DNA TGTGCCAGCAGGCTAGGGGGGAGCTCCTACAATGAGCAGTTCTTC.

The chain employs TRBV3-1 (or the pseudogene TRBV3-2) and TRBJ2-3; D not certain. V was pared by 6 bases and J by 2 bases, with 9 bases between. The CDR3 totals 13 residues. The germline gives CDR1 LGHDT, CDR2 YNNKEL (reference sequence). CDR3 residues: CASRPRVTDTQYF. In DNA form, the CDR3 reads TGTGCCAGCAGGCCAAGAGTCACAGATACGCAGTATTTT.

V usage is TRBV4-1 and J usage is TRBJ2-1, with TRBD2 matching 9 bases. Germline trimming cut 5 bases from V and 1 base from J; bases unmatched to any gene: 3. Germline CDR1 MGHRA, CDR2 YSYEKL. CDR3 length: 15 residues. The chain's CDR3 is CASSKTSGSYNEQFF. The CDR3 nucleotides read TGCGCCAGCAGCAAAACTAGCGGGTCCTACAATGAGCAGTTCTTC.

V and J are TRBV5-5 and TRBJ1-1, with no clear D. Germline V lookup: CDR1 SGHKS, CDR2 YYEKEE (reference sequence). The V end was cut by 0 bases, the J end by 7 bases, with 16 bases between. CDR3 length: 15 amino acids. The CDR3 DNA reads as TGTGCCAGCAGCTTGGTTTTGGGTCGGGGTGGTGAAGCTTTCTTT. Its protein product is CASSLVLGRGGEAFF. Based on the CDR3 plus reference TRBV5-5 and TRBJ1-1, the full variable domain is DAGVTQSPTHLIKTRGQQVTLRCSPISGHKSVSWYQQVLGQGPQFIFQYYEKEERGRGNFPDRFSARQFPNYSSELNVNALLLGDSALYLCASSLVLGRGGEAFFGQGTRLTVV.

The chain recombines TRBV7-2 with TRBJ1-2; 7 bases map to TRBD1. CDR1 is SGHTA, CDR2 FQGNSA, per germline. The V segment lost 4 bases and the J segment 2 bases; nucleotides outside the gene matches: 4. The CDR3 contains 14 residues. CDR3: CASSSLTGNYGYTF. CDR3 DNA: TGTGCCAGCAGCTCGCTGACAGGGAACTATGGCTACACCTTC. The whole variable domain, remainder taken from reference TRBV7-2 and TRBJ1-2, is GAGVSQSPSNKVTEKGKDVELRCDPISGHTALYWYRQSLGQGLEFLIYFQGNSAPDKSGLPSDRFSAERTGGSVSTLTIQRTQQEDSAVYLCASSSLTGNYGYTFGSGTRLTVV.

The chain's CDR3 is CASSLLGGRAGFAGELFF. Written as DNA, the CDR3 is TGTGCCAGCAGCCTCCTTGGCGGGAGGGCCGGCTTTGCCGGGGAGCTGTTTTTT. The genes are TRBV3-1 (or the pseudogene TRBV3-2) and TRBJ2-2, with 9 bases identical to TRBD2. With V trimmed by 4 bases and J by 6 bases, 15 bases remained unmatched. The CDR3 extends over 18 amino acids. CDR1 and CDR2 from the germline V gene are LGHDT and YNNKEL (reference sequence).